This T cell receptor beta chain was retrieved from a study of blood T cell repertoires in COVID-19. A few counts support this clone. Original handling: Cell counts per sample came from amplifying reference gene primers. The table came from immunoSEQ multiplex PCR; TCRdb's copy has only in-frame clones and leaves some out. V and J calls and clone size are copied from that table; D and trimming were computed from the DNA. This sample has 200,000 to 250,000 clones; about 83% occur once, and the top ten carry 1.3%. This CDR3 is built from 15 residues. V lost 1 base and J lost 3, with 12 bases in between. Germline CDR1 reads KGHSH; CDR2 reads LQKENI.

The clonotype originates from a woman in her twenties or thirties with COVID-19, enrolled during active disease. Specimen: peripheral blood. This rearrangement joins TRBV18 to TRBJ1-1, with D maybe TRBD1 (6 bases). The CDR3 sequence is CASSPQGVGDTEAFF. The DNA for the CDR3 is TGTGCCAGCTCACCACAGGGGGTAGGGGACACTGAAGCTTTCTTT. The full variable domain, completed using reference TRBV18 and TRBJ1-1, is NAGVMQNPRHLVRRRGQEARLRCSPMKGHSHVYWYRQLPEEGLKFMVYLQKENIIDESGMPKERFSAEFPKEGPSILRIQQVVRGDSAAYFCASSPQGVGDTEAFFGQGTRLTVV.